This T cell receptor (beta chain) was recorded in a study of T cells in Graves' hyperthyroidism and ophthalmopathy. Graves' hyperthyroidism was deemed stable given no ophthalmopathy progression within 18 months. The PBMCs had their origin in 8.5 to 10 ml of fresh peripheral blood. The investigators amplified TCR beta CDR3 regions from RNA transcripts. A first-round RT-PCR of the TCR CDR3 used the HTBI primer set. Each CDR3 protein gets one entry after TCRdb re-called the multiplex PCR reads with MiXCR. The table includes roughly 630,000 distinct CDR3 sequences, 15% to 19% detected once. This CDR3 has 13 residues. V was shortened by 3 bases and J by 7 bases, with 10 bases between the two germline ends. The germline V gene encodes CDR1 LNHDA and CDR2 SQIVND (reference sequence).

Material for sequencing was blood. The chain recombines TRBV19 with TRBJ1-5; D gene unclear. This TCR was sampled from a woman aged 30 to 39 with Graves' hyperthyroidism. As DNA, the CDR3 is TGTGCCAGTAGTATCTCTGGATCCCAGCCCCAGCATTTT. Translating gives CASSISGSQPQHF.